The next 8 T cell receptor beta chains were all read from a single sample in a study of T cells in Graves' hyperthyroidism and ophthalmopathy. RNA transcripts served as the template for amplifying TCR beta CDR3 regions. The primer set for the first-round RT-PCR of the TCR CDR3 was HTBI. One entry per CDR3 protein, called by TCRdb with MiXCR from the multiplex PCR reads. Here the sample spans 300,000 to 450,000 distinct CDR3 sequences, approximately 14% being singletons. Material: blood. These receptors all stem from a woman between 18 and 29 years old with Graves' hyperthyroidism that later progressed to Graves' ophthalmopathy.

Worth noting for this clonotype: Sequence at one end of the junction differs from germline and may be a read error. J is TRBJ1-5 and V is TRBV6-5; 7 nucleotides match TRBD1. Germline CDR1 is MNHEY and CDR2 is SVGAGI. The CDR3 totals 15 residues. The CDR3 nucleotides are TGTACCAGCAGTTACCGGCAGGGGGGAAATCAGCCCCAGCATTTT. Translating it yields CTSSYRQGGNQPQHF.

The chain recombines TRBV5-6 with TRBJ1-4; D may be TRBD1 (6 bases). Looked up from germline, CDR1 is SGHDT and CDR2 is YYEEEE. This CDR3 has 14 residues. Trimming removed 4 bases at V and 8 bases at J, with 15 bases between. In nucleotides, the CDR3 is TGTGCCAGCAGCCTCGAGGGGGTACGAGAAAAACTGTTTTTT. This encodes CASSLEGVREKLFF.

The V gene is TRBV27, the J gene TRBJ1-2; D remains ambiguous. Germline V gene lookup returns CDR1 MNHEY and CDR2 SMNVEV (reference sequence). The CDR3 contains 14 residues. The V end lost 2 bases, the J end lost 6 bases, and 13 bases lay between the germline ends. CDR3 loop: CASSLRTLVDGYTF. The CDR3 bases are TGTGCCAGCAGTTTACGGACTCTTGTCGATGGCTACACCTTC.

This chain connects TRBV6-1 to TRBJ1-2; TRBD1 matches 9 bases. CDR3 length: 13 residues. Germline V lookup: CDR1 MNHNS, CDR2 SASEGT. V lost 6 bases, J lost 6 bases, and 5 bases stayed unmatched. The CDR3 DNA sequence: TGTGCCAGCAGCCCGACAGGGGGAAATGGCTACACCTTC. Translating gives CASSPTGGNGYTF.

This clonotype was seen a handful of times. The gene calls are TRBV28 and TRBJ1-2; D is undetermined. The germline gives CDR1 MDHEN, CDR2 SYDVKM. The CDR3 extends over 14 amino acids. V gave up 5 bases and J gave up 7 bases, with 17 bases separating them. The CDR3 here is CASSPTPMTCGYTF. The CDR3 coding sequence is TGTGCCAGCAGTCCAACCCCTATGACGTGTGGCTACACCTTC.

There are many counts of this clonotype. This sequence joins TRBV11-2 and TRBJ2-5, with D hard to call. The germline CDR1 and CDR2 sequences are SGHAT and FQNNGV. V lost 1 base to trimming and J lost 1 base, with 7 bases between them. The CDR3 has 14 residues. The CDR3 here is CASSLAAFQETQYF. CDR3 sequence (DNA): TGTGCCAGCAGCTTAGCTGCGTTCCAAGAGACCCAGTACTTC.

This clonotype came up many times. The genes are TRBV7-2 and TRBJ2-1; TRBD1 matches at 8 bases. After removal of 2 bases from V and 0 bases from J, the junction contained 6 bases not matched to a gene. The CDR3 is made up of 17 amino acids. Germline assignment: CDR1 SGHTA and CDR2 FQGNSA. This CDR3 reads CASSLIIGQGSYNEQFF. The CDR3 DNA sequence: TGTGCCAGCAGCTTAATTATAGGACAGGGCTCCTACAATGAGCAGTTCTTC.

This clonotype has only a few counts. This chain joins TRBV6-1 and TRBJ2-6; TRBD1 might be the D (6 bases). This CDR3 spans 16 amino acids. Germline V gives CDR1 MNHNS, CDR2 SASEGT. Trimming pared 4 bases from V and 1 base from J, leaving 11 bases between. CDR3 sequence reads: CASSALQGSGANVLTF. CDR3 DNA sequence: TGTGCCAGCAGTGCCCTTCAGGGGTCTGGGGCCAACGTCCTGACTTTC.